This is a list of T cell receptor beta chains from one sample in a study of T cell responses to AZD1222 COVID-19 vaccine. Here immunoSEQ multiplex PCR was the method, and the copy in TCRdb shows in-frame clones only, minus some. The repertoire has 100,000 or so clones, about 86% of them found once; the top ten carry 1.2% to 1.5%. Specimen: peripheral blood, collected on day 0 of AZD1222 vaccination. The receptors here all came from an adult in good health. The CDR3 runs from the conserved cysteine through the conserved F or W. Each record gives: clone size, J gene, V gene, D gene, CDR3 DNA, CDR3 protein. The D gene is left open where the match is weak. Rows give clone size only sometimes, using once, few, many, or a class for an expanded clone.

few,TRBJ1-2,TRBV30,TRBD1,TGTGCCTGGAGTTGGTGGGACAGGGCGTATGGCTACACCTTC,CAWSWWDRAYGYTF
.,TRBJ1-5,TRBV5-6,.,TGTGCCAGCAGCTTCCGGCAGTCCAATCAGCCCCAGCATTTT,CASSFRQSNQPQHF
.,TRBJ1-4,TRBV19,.,TGTGCCAGTAGAGAGTCCCCAGGGAAGAATGAAAAACTGTTTTTT,CASRESPGKNEKLFF
.,TRBJ1-4,TRBV28,TRBD1,TGTGCCAGCAGATCGACAGGGGATAATGAAAAACTGTTTTTT,CASRSTGDNEKLFF
.,TRBJ1-5,TRBV4-3,.,TGCGCCAGCAGCCAAGATCGGGCAGGCAGCAATCAGCCCCAGCATTTT,CASSQDRAGSNQPQHF
.,TRBJ1-2,TRBV6-2/TRBV6-3,.,TGTGCCAGCAGTTACGGGACACTCGTCAACTATGGCTACACCTTC,CASSYGTLVNYGYTF
.,TRBJ1-2,TRBV2,.,TGTGCCAGCAGTGTGGACAGTCGTAACTATGGCTACACCTTC,CASSVDSRNYGYTF
once,TRBJ2-7,TRBV18,.,TGTGCCAGCTCACCTTCAGGGAGCTCCTACGAGCAGTACTTC,CASSPSGSSYEQYF
.,TRBJ1-5,TRBV28,.,TGTGCCAGCAGTGGGGCTAGTCAGCCCCAGCATTTT,CASSGASQPQHF
.,TRBJ2-5,TRBV10-3,.,TGTGCCATCAGTGCAGGGGACCAAGAGACCCAGTACTTC,CAISAGDQETQYF
once,TRBJ2-7,TRBV28,TRBD2,TGTGCCAGCAGTTTAACGTTAAGGGGGCTAGCGGGAGGGTCGACCTACGAGCAGTACTTC,CASSLTLRGLAGGSTYEQYF
once,TRBJ2-1,TRBV6-6,.,TGTGCCAGCAGTTACTACGACTACAATGAGCAGTTCTTC,CASSYYDYNEQFF
.,TRBJ1-2,TRBV20-1,.,TGCAGTGCTCCCCGCGACTATGGCTACACCTTC,CSAPRDYGYTF
.,TRBJ2-1,TRBV28,TRBD1,TGTGCCAGCACTTTTGCGGGGCAGGGGGCTGGCAATGAGCAGTTCTTC,CASTFAGQGAGNEQFF
once,TRBJ2-1,TRBV20-1,TRBD2,TGCAGTGCGTCGACTAGCGAGCAGTTCTTC,CSASTSEQFF
.,TRBJ1-2,TRBV30,.,TGTGCCTGGAGTGTCGGGGGGGGCTATGGCTACACCTTC,CAWSVGGGYGYTF
.,TRBJ2-1,TRBV9,.,TGTGCCAGCAGCGTAGAGGAGCGGACCTTACCCCCTGAGCAGTTCTTC,CASSVEERTLPPEQFF
.,TRBJ2-1,TRBV14,.,TGTGCCAGCAGCCTTCCTGGGGGCAATGAGCAGTTCTTC,CASSLPGGNEQFF
.,TRBJ1-4,TRBV3-1/TRBV3-2,.,TGTGCCAGCAGCCAAAGAGGGGGAAAGGATAATGAAAAACTGTTTTTT,CASSQRGGKDNEKLFF
few,TRBJ2-2,TRBV7-3,TRBD1,TGTGCCAGCAGCCCCAACCTCAACAGGGGGCGAGTCGGGGAGCTGTTTTTT,CASSPNLNRGRVGELFF
once,TRBJ2-7,TRBV5-6,.,TGTGCCAGCAGCCCAACAGGACCGCTCTCCTACGAGCAGTACTTC,CASSPTGPLSYEQYF
.,TRBJ2-3,TRBV6-1,TRBD2,TGTGCCAGCAGTGCCCGACTAGCGGCCGGGGCAACAGATACGCAGTATTTT,CASSARLAAGATDTQYF
.,TRBJ2-3,TRBV19,.,TGTGCCACCCGGGGCGGGGCGACCCGAGATACGCAGTATTTT,CATRGGATRDTQYF
.,TRBJ1-2,TRBV4-3,.,TGCGCCAGCAGCCAAGATCGGGCAATGGGTGGCTACACCTTC,CASSQDRAMGGYTF
.,TRBJ2-7,TRBV30,.,TGTGCCTGGATAGCGGAGCCCAGGGGCGAGCAGTACTTC,CAWIAEPRGEQYF
.,TRBJ2-1,TRBV24-1,.,TGTGCCACCAGTGATTCCCAGGGAATCAACTCTAGGAATGAGCAGTTCTTC,CATSDSQGINSRNEQFF
.,TRBJ1-1,TRBV4-3,TRBD1,TGCGCCAGCAGCCATCAGGGGGCGAGTGAAGCTTTCTTT,CASSHQGASEAFF
few,TRBJ1-4,TRBV5-5,.,TGTGCCAGCAGCTTGGAGCCGCCGGGCGGGGAAAAACTGTTTTTT,CASSLEPPGGEKLFF
.,TRBJ2-5,TRBV7-3,TRBD2,TGTGCCAGCAGCTTAGGCGTAGCGGGATCCCAAGAGACCCAGTACTTC,CASSLGVAGSQETQYF
.,TRBJ2-1,TRBV6-5,TRBD2,TGTGCCAGCAGTTACTCGGGACTAGCGGGAAGGGATGAGCAGTTCTTC,CASSYSGLAGRDEQFF
.,TRBJ2-7,TRBV6-5,.,TGTGCCAGCAGTTCCCCACACGGGGGACAGCACTACGAGCAGTACTTC,CASSSPHGGQHYEQYF
.,TRBJ2-1,TRBV15,.,TGTGCCACCAGCATTCGAGCGGTCTACAATGAGCAGTTCTTC,CATSIRAVYNEQFF
few,TRBJ1-2,TRBV12-3/TRBV12-4,TRBD1,TGTGCCAGCAGTCCTCAGGGGGCCGGTGGCTACACCTTC,CASSPQGAGGYTF
.,TRBJ1-5,TRBV7-8,.,TGTGCCAGCAGCTTAGATGGGACACCCAATCAGCCCCAGCATTTT,CASSLDGTPNQPQHF
.,TRBJ2-7,TRBV11-2,TRBD1,TGTGCCAGCAGCTTAAATATGGGACAGGGGGCCTACGAGCAGTACTTC,CASSLNMGQGAYEQYF
.,TRBJ1-2,TRBV6-5,.,TGTGCCAGCAGTTACGGGCGGGGGGGCTATGGCTACACCTTC,CASSYGRGGYGYTF
.,TRBJ1-3,TRBV6-5,TRBD1,TGTGCCAGCAGTTATCACAGGGGGCGAGGAAACACCATATATTTT,CASSYHRGRGNTIYF
.,TRBJ1-3,TRBV5-1,TRBD1,TGCGCCAGCAGCTTGGGTCGGGACAGCCCTGCCTCTGGAAACACCATATATTTT,CASSLGRDSPASGNTIYF
once,TRBJ2-5,TRBV14,.,TGTGCCAGCAGCCAGGGCCCAAGACGGTTCCAAGAGACCCAGTACTTC,CASSQGPRRFQETQYF
few,TRBJ1-3,TRBV14,.,TGTGCCAGCAGCCCTCAGGGAAACACCATATATTTT,CASSPQGNTIYF
.,TRBJ1-1,TRBV6-5,TRBD1,TGTGCCAGCAGAACGACAGGGGGTATGAACACTGAAGCTTTCTTT,CASRTTGGMNTEAFF
few,TRBJ1-6,TRBV19,.,TGTGCCAGTAGAAGCCCATATAATTCACCCCTCCACTTT,CASRSPYNSPLHF
.,TRBJ2-2,TRBV28,TRBD2,TGTGCCAGCTCCCAGGGCGGGGGATGGTCCGGGGAGCTGTTTTTT,CASSQGGGWSGELFF
.,TRBJ1-5,TRBV6-2/TRBV6-3,TRBD1,TGTGCCAGCAGTTACCGAGGGACAGGGGCTCAGCCCCAGCATTTT,CASSYRGTGAQPQHF
.,TRBJ2-7,TRBV5-1,.,TGCGCCAGCAGCCCGACAGGCTCCTACGAGCAGTACTTC,CASSPTGSYEQYF
.,TRBJ1-4,TRBV28,TRBD1,TGTGCCAGCAGTACTCCTCGGGGACAGCGAGCAACTAATGAAAAACTGTTTTTT,CASSTPRGQRATNEKLFF
.,TRBJ2-7,TRBV19,TRBD2,TGTGCCAGTAGTATCTCCCGTCCGACTAGCGGGAGCTCCTACGAGCAGTACTTC,CASSISRPTSGSSYEQYF
.,TRBJ2-1,TRBV28,TRBD2,TGTGCCAGCAGCCAAAACCTAGCGGGATCCTACAATGAGCAGTTCTTC,CASSQNLAGSYNEQFF
.,TRBJ2-1,TRBV25-1,TRBD2,TGTGCCAGCAGTGCTCCATGGGCTAGCGGGAAGTACAATGAGCAGTTCTTC,CASSAPWASGKYNEQFF
.,TRBJ1-1,TRBV4-2,.,TGTGCCAGCAGCCAAGCTCAAGGCGGGAGGAACACTGAAGCTTTCTTT,CASSQAQGGRNTEAFF
few,TRBJ2-7,TRBV18,.,TGTGCCAGTTCCAGGGGCGCGCTATCCTACGAGCAGTACTTC,CASSRGALSYEQYF
.,TRBJ1-2,TRBV28,.,TGTGCCAGCAGTTCGATTCAGGTCTATGGCTACACCTTC,CASSSIQVYGYTF
.,TRBJ1-2,TRBV28,TRBD1,TGTGCCAGCAGGTCTCCAGGGGGCGGGTATGGCTACACCTTC,CASRSPGGGYGYTF
.,TRBJ2-1,TRBV9,.,TGTGCCAGCAGCCGGGGGCGTGTCGGCAATGAGCAGTTCTTC,CASSRGRVGNEQFF
few,TRBJ2-7,TRBV19,TRBD2,TGTGCCAGTAGCCAGAGCGGGGTAGGCGGGGAGCAGTACTTC,CASSQSGVGGEQYF
.,TRBJ1-2,TRBV6-5,.,TGTGCCAGCAGAGGTTACAGGGACTATGGCTACACCTTC,CASRGYRDYGYTF
.,TRBJ2-3,TRBV5-4,.,TGTGCCAGCAGCTTGGGCGGTCTGCAAGATACGCAGTATTTT,CASSLGGLQDTQYF
.,TRBJ1-6,TRBV5-6,.,TGTGCCAGCAGCATACAGGGAAGGGATTCACCCCTCCACTTT,CASSIQGRDSPLHF
.,TRBJ2-5,TRBV28,.,TGTGCCAGCACCCAGAGGGGGACTACCCCGGAGACCCAGTACTTC,CASTQRGTTPETQYF